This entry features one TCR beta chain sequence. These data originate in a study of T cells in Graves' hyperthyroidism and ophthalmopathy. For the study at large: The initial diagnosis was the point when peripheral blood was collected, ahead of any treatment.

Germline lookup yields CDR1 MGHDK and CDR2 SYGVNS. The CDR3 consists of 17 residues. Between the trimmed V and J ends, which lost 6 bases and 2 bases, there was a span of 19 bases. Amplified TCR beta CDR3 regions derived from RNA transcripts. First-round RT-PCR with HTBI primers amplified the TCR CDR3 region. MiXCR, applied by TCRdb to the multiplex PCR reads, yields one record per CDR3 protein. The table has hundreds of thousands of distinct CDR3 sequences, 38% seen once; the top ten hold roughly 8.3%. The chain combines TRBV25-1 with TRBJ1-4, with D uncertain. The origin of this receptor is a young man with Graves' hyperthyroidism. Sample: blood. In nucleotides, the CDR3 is TGTGCCAGCAGCAACCTAGATGACTGGGCGACTAATGAAAAACTGTTTTTT. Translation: CASSNLDDWATNEKLFF.